These T cell receptor beta chains were read from a single sample in a study of human T cells and chemical hapten exposure. One entry per CDR3 protein results from TCRdb running MiXCR on the RACE reads. The sample contains tens of thousands of distinct CDR3 sequences, over 9.5% of which appear only once. The sequencing here drew on whole blood, taken in connection with sensitization to the hapten diphenylcyclopropenone (DPC). The receptors derive from a woman aged 50 to 65 with alopecia areata. Some clones in this sample may be carry-over from other donors' samples. CDR3s include the opening cysteine and the closing phenylalanine or tryptophan. The order of the fields is CDR3 protein, V gene.

CDR3aa: CASSLVPRAYGYTF
v_gene: TRBV11-2

CDR3aa: CASARLARETQYF
v_gene: TRBV6-2/TRBV6-3

CDR3aa: CASSQQGGQLNSPLHF
v_gene: TRBV5-1

CDR3aa: CSAPNRGLNTEAFF
v_gene: TRBV20-1

CDR3aa: CASSLGGGETQYF
v_gene: TRBV5-4

CDR3aa: CASSLLRERADTQYF
v_gene: TRBV28

CDR3aa: CASSFNLGDTQYF
v_gene: TRBV7-6

CDR3aa: CSVAMGSYNEQFF
v_gene: TRBV29-1

CDR3aa: CASSQKGWSDEQYF
v_gene: TRBV3-1

CDR3aa: CASSLAGFNTGELFF
v_gene: TRBV7-6

CDR3aa: CATSDPMTGGDTGELFF
v_gene: TRBV24-1

CDR3aa: CAWSVGPIDSPRYF
v_gene: TRBV30

CDR3aa: CASSNGDTQYF
v_gene: TRBV7-7

CDR3aa: CASSEYGADTQYF
v_gene: TRBV27

CDR3aa: CASSLTGGHTEAFF
v_gene: TRBV7-9

CDR3aa: CASSLLPSGSSYNEQFF
v_gene: TRBV4-2

CDR3aa: CSARDRTGGNTIYF
v_gene: TRBV20-1

CDR3aa: CSATYSTDTQYF
v_gene: TRBV20-1

CDR3aa: CASSSSGRGKETQYF
v_gene: TRBV28

CDR3aa: CASSDPLNTEAFF
v_gene: TRBV25-1

CDR3aa: CASSRNTEAFF
v_gene: TRBV3-1

CDR3aa: CASSGTDRTDTQYF
v_gene: TRBV9

CDR3aa: CSALVGSGANVLTF
v_gene: TRBV29-1

CDR3aa: CASSFSASGDTQYF
v_gene: TRBV7-2

CDR3aa: CASSPRTFAYEQYF
v_gene: TRBV6-2/TRBV6-3

CDR3aa: CASSPKVVAQNTGELFF
v_gene: TRBV12-3/TRBV12-4

CDR3aa: CASSVLAGVQFF
v_gene: TRBV6-5

CDR3aa: CASPPRGTTSYEQYF
v_gene: TRBV28

CDR3aa: CASSQDQVAGPYEQYF
v_gene: TRBV4-2

CDR3aa: CASSSDRAQETQYF
v_gene: TRBV12-3/TRBV12-4

CDR3aa: CASSARTQPQHF
v_gene: TRBV6-2/TRBV6-3

CDR3aa: CSVTRDTNQPQHF
v_gene: TRBV29-1

CDR3aa: CASSRATRTGRQETQYF
v_gene: TRBV7-6

CDR3aa: CASSLAGGASHTQYF
v_gene: TRBV28

CDR3aa: CASSLVLGREQYF
v_gene: TRBV5-5

CDR3aa: CASSLNGETQYF
v_gene: TRBV7-9

CDR3aa: CASSTSPSSGSYNEQFF
v_gene: TRBV27

CDR3aa: CATSRADGTEAFF
v_gene: TRBV15

CDR3aa: CASSISREDPPEQFF
v_gene: TRBV6-5

CDR3aa: CASSSSGGRSDTQYF
v_gene: TRBV12-3/TRBV12-4

CDR3aa: CSAGGAPDTQYF
v_gene: TRBV29-1

CDR3aa: CASSENRKPSGPNGYTF
v_gene: TRBV18

CDR3aa: CASNRQGSYNEQFF
v_gene: TRBV9

CDR3aa: CASSLRRADSGANVLTF
v_gene: TRBV18

CDR3aa: CAWSRGQFNQPQHF
v_gene: TRBV30

CDR3aa: CATRETPGLAGSSGANVLTF
v_gene: TRBV15

CDR3aa: CASSEQGHTNYGYTF
v_gene: TRBV7-9

CDR3aa: CASSGFRDRGVTENTEAFF
v_gene: TRBV6-1